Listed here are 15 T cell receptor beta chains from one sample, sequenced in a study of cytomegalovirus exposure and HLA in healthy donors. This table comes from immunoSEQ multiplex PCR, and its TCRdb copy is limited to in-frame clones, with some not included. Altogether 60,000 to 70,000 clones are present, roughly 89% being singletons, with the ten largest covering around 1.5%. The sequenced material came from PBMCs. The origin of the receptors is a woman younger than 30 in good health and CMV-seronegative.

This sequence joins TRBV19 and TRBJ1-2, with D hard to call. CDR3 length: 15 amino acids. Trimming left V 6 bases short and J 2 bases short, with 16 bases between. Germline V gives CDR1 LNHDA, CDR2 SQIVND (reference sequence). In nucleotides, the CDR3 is TGTGCCAGTAGATCCCCAACGAACTACAACTATGGCTACACCTTC. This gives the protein CASRSPTNYNYGYTF.

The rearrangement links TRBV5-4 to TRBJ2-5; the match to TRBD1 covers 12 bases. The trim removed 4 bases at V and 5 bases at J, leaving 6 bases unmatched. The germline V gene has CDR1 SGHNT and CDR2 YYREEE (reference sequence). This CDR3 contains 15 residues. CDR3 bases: TGTGCCAGCAGCGCGGGGACAGGGGGCAGGGAGACCCAGTACTTC. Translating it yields CASSAGTGGRETQYF.

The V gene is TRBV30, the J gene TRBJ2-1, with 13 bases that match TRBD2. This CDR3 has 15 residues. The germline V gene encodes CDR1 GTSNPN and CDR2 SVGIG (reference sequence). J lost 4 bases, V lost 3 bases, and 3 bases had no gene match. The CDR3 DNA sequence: TGTGCCTGGAGCGCGACTAGCGGGGGGTACAATGAGCAGTTCTTC. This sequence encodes CAWSATSGGYNEQFF.

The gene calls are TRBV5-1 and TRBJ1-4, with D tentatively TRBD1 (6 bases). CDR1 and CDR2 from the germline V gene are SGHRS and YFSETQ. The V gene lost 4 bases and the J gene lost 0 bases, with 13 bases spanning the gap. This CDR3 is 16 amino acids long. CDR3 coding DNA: TGCGCCAGCAGCCGCGGACAGCTTGCAACTAATGAAAAACTGTTTTTT. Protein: CASSRGQLATNEKLFF.

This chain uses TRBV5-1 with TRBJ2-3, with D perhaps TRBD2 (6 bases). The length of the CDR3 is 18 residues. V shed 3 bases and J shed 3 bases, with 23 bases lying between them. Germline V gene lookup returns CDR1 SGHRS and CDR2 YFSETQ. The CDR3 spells CASSWGVSLPTRTDTQYF. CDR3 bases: TGCGCCAGCAGCTGGGGGGTTAGTCTCCCAACAAGAACAGATACGCAGTATTTT.

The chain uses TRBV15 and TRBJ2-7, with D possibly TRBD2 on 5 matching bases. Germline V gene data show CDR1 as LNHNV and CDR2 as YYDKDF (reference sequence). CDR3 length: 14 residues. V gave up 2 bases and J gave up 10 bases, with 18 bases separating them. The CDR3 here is CATSRTRTALDQYF. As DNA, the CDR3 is TGTGCCACCAGCAGAACTAGGACGGCCCTGGATCAGTACTTC.

The chain's CDR3 is CASSIASGTGEETQYF. The CDR3 coding sequence is TGTGCCAGTAGTATAGCCTCCGGGACAGGGGAAGAGACCCAGTACTTC. The gene calls are TRBV19 and TRBJ2-5; 10 nucleotides match TRBD1. This CDR3 comprises 16 residues. CDR1 is LNHDA, CDR2 SQIVND, per germline (reference sequence). The ends lost 1 base at V and 3 bases at J; junction bases unmatched: 5.

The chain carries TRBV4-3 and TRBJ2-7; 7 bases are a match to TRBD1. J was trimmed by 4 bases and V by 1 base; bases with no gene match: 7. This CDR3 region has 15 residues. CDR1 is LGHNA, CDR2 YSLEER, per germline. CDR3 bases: TGCGCCAGCAGCCAAGTTCAACAGGGGATATACGAGCAGTACTTC. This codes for CASSQVQQGIYEQYF.

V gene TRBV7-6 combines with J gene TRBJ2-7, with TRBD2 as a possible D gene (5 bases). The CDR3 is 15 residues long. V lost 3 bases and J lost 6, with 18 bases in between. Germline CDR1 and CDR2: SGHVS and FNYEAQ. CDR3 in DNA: TGTGCCAGCAGCTTGGTAGGGAGTGGAACGAGCGAGCAGTACTTC. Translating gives CASSLVGSGTSEQYF.

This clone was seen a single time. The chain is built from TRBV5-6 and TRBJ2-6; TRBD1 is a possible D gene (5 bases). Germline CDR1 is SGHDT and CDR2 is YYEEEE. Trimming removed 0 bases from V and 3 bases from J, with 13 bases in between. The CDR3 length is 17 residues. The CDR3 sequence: CASSLGGAISGANVLTF. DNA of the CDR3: TGTGCCAGCAGCTTGGGGGGCGCGATTAGTGGGGCCAACGTCCTGACTTTC.

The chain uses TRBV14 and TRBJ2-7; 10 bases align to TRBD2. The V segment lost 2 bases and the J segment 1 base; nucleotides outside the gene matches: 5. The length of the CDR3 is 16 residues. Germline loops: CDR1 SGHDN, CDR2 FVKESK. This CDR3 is CASSQRQGLASYEQYF. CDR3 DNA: TGTGCCAGCAGCCAACGGCAGGGACTAGCGTCCTACGAGCAGTACTTC.

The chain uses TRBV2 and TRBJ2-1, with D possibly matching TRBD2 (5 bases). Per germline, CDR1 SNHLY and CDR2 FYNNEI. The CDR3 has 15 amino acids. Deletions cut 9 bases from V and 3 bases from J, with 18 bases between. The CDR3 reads CASMDSPIIYNEQFF. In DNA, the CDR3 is TGTGCCAGTATGGACTCGCCAATTATCTACAATGAGCAGTTCTTC.

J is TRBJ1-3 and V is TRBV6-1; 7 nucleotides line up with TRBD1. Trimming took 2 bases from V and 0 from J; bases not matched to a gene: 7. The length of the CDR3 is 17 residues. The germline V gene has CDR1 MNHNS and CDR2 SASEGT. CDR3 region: CASSERGRFFSGNTIYF. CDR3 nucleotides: TGTGCCAGCAGTGAAAGGGGGCGGTTTTTCTCTGGAAACACCATATATTTT.

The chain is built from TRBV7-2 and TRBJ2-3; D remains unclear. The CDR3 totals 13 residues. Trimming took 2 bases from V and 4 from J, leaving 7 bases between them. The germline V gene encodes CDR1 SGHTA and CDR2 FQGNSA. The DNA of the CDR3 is TGTGCCAGCAGCTTAAACCGCGCAGATACGCAGTATTTT. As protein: CASSLNRADTQYF.

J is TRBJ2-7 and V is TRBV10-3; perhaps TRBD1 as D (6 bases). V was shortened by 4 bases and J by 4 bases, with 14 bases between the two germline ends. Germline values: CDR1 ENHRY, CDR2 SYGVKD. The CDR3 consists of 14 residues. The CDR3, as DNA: TGTGCCATCAGTGTTGGCAGGGGCCCGTACGAGCAGTACTTC. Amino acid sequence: CAISVGRGPYEQYF.